These 20 T cell receptor beta chains share one sample of origin, sequenced in a study of Ad26.COV2.S vaccination and SARS-CoV-2 variants. Measured with immunoSEQ multiplex PCR; TCRdb has only the in-frame clones, and not every one. The sample records under 150,000 clones, 70% to 90% being singletons. This specimen consisted of peripheral blood, obtained after recovery from COVID-19. These receptors originate from a human donor who had recovered from COVID-19.

The chain recombines TRBV6-5 with TRBJ1-1; D ambiguous. Germline V gives CDR1 MNHEY, CDR2 SVGAGI. The CDR3 spans 14 residues. With 1 base removed from V and 1 base from J, the gap between germline ends came to 7 bases. CDR3 loop: CASSYFQTNTEAFF. In DNA, the CDR3 is TGTGCCAGCAGTTACTTTCAGACGAACACTGAAGCTTTCTTT.

In its sample, this clone was seen a few times. This chain links TRBV7-9 with TRBJ1-6; the D is unclear. The V end lost 2 bases, the J end lost 5 bases, and 10 bases lay between the germline ends. The germline gives CDR1 SEHNR, CDR2 FQNEAQ (reference sequence). This CDR3 has 15 amino acids. In DNA, the CDR3 is TGTGCCAGCAGCTTACGATCAGCGGATAATTCACCCCTCCACTTT. Translating gives CASSLRSADNSPLHF.

The chain carries TRBV19 and TRBJ2-7, with D possibly being TRBD2 (6 bases). Trimming removed 8 bases at V and 3 bases at J, with 20 bases between. Germline V lookup: CDR1 LNHDA, CDR2 SQIVND (reference sequence). This CDR3 is built from 15 residues. The DNA for the CDR3 is TGTGCCAGTTCGGACGACCGGACTACCATCTACGAGCAGTACTTC. Amino acid sequence: CASSDDRTTIYEQYF.

The chain uses TRBV6-5 and TRBJ1-2; D gene unclear. Germline CDR1 MNHEY, CDR2 SVGAGI. The CDR3 runs to 12 residues. V lost 6 bases to trimming and J lost 6 bases, with 11 bases between them. In DNA form, the CDR3 reads TGTGCCAGCAGCTCAAGGTGGAATGGCTACACCTTC. It is translated as CASSSRWNGYTF.

This clone was observed a few times. V and J are TRBV3-1 (or the pseudogene TRBV3-2) and TRBJ1-1; D ambiguous. The CDR3 extends over 13 amino acids. Germline V gene data show CDR1 as LGHDT and CDR2 as YNNKEL (reference sequence). Trimming removed 3 bases from V and 2 bases from J, with 7 bases in between. The CDR3 loop is CASSHRANTEAFF. The CDR3 DNA reads as TGTGCCAGCAGCCACCGGGCAAACACTGAAGCTTTCTTT.

The chain joins TRBV6-5 to TRBJ1-6, with unresolved D. The CDR3 consists of 15 residues. Germline assignment: CDR1 MNHEY and CDR2 SVGAGI. The V and J ends lost 0 bases and 4 bases respectively, with 7 bases between them. The CDR3 DNA sequence: TGTGCCAGCAGTTACTCGGGTGGGTATAATTCACCCCTCCACTTT. Translating it yields CASSYSGGYNSPLHF.

This clone occurred a few times. The chain uses TRBV18 and TRBJ2-3, with 8 positions matching TRBD1. Germline V lookup: CDR1 KGHSH, CDR2 LQKENI. The CDR3 spans 14 residues. V dropped 3 bases and J dropped 2; count of bases not matched to a gene: 1. DNA for the CDR3: TGTGCCAGCTCACCGGACAGGGTCACAGATACGCAGTATTTT. This codes for CASSPDRVTDTQYF.

CDR3 in amino acids: CASSPFSLAGVTDTQYF. In DNA, the CDR3 is TGTGCCAGCTCACCTTTTTCTTTAGCGGGGGTCACAGATACGCAGTATTTT. The V gene is TRBV18, the J gene TRBJ2-3, with 9 positions matching TRBD2. The CDR3 has 17 amino acids. The ends lost 3 bases at V and 2 bases at J; junction bases unmatched: 9. The germline CDR1 and CDR2 sequences are KGHSH and LQKENI.

The CDR3 DNA follows: TGTGCCAGCAGTAAGGGACCCGGGGGGCACTTCTTC. This translates into CASSKGPGGHFF. V usage is TRBV27 and J usage is TRBJ2-1, with a possible D match to TRBD2 (7 bases). The CDR3 runs to 12 residues. Per the germline V gene, CDR1 is MNHEY and CDR2 is SMNVEV (reference sequence). With 5 bases removed from V and 16 bases from J, the gap between germline ends came to 18 bases.

The chain is built from TRBV29-1 and TRBJ1-2, with D uncertain. Trimming took 6 bases from V and 5 from J, leaving 10 bases between them. Germline lookup yields CDR1 SQVTM and CDR2 ANQGSEA. The length of the CDR3 is 11 residues. CDR3 region: CSVPPEYGYTF. CDR3 nucleotides: TGCAGCGTCCCCCCAGAGTATGGCTACACCTTC.

The rearrangement links TRBV5-1 to TRBJ2-3; 12 nucleotides line up with TRBD2. The CDR3 covers 17 residues. Germline values: CDR1 SGHRS, CDR2 YFSETQ. The ends lost 2 bases at V and 2 bases at J; junction bases unmatched: 6. Here the CDR3 DNA reads TGCGCCAGCAGCTTCTCTCTAGCGGGGGGGGACACAGATACGCAGTATTTT. It translates to CASSFSLAGGDTDTQYF.

The chain carries TRBV6-5 and TRBJ1-5, with 7 bases identical to TRBD1. Germline V CDR1 and CDR2: MNHEY, SVGAGI. The V segment lost 6 bases and the J segment 0 bases; nucleotides outside the gene matches: 5. The CDR3 covers 15 residues. The CDR3 DNA is TGTGCCAGCAGCCTACAGGGGTTTAGCAATCAGCCCCAGCATTTT. Protein sequence: CASSLQGFSNQPQHF.

The chain employs TRBV19 and TRBJ1-2, with unresolved D. CDR3 length: 13 residues. In germline, CDR1 is LNHDA, CDR2 SQIVND (reference sequence). V lost 2 bases and J 4 bases, leaving 8 bases between the germline ends. The DNA for the CDR3 is TGTGCCAGTAGTATAAGGACTTTCTATGGCTACACCTTC. Protein sequence: CASSIRTFYGYTF.

V gene TRBV5-1 combines with J gene TRBJ1-4, with 10 bases fitting TRBD1. The CDR3 runs to 16 residues. Germline CDR1 is SGHRS and CDR2 is YFSETQ. The J segment lost 5 bases and the V segment lost 1 base, leaving 5 bases of the junction unmatched. CDR3 in DNA: TGCGCCAGCAGCTTGATGGGACAGGGGCCGAATGAAAAACTGTTTTTT. Translation: CASSLMGQGPNEKLFF.

The rearrangement joins TRBV5-5 to TRBJ1-1; possible D gene TRBD1, 6 bases. The CDR3 covers 14 residues. The ends were cut back, 2 bases at V and 4 bases at J, with 12 bases in the middle. Germline CDR1 is SGHKS and CDR2 is YYEKEE (reference sequence). The CDR3 loop reads CASSFEGGGTEAFF. DNA for the CDR3: TGTGCCAGCAGCTTTGAGGGAGGGGGCACTGAAGCTTTCTTT.

This clone showed up just once. The V and J genes are TRBV7-9 and TRBJ2-5; D is possibly TRBD2 (6 bases). Trimming stripped 1 base from V and 1 base from J, with 13 bases between. Looked up from germline, CDR1 is SEHNR and CDR2 is FQNEAQ (reference sequence). The CDR3 runs to 16 residues. The CDR3 here is CASSLGFGGVQETQYF. The CDR3 nucleotides read TGTGCCAGCAGCTTAGGGTTTGGAGGGGTCCAAGAGACCCAGTACTTC.

The V call is TRBV2, the J call TRBJ2-3; possible D gene TRBD2, 6 bases. V was shortened by 8 bases and J by 5 bases, with 17 bases between the two germline ends. The CDR3 is made up of 14 amino acids. From germline, CDR1 is SNHLY and CDR2 FYNNEI. The CDR3 DNA is TGTGCCAGCGCGGGACCCCCTTTGGGAGATACGCAGTATTTT. It codes for CASAGPPLGDTQYF.

The genes are TRBV30 and TRBJ1-5; D ambiguous. The germline V and J ends were trimmed by 2 bases and 2 bases, with 7 bases remaining between them. The length of the CDR3 is 13 residues. Per the germline V gene, CDR1 is GTSNPN and CDR2 is SVGIG (reference sequence). This chain's CDR3 is CAWSTPGNQPQHF. The DNA of the CDR3 is TGTGCCTGGAGTACGCCGGGCAATCAGCCCCAGCATTTT.

In DNA form, the CDR3 reads TGTGCCAGTAGTAGACTGCCCGGCAGCTCCTACAATGAGCAGTTCTTC. This codes for CASSRLPGSSYNEQFF. The chain carries TRBV19 and TRBJ2-1; the D is unclear. CDR3 length equals 16 residues. Germline V gene lookup returns CDR1 LNHDA and CDR2 SQIVND (reference sequence). V was trimmed by 4 bases and J by 0 bases, leaving 13 bases between them.

The CDR3 DNA reads TGTGCCAGCAGTTACGGGGACAGGGGAGAATTGGAGGACACTGAAGCTTTCTTT. Translated, it gives CASSYGDRGELEDTEAFF. The J gene is TRBJ1-1, the V gene TRBV6-2 or TRBV6-3, with 10 positions matching TRBD1. The CDR3 loop spans 18 amino acids. Germline V gene lookup returns CDR1 MNHEY and CDR2 SVGEGT. Trimming at V came to 2 bases and at J to 3 bases, leaving 12 bases not matched to a gene.